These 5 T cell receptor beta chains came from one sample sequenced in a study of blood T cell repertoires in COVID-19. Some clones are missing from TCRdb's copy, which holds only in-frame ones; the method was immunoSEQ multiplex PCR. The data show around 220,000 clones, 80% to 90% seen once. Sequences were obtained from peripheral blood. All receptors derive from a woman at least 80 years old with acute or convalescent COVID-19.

The CDR3 DNA sequence: TGCAGCGGGGGATCGGGAAACGCTGAAGCTTTCTTT. Translating it yields CSGGSGNAEAFF. The rearrangement links TRBV29-1 to TRBJ1-1; no firm D call. Trimming pared 7 bases from V and 6 bases from J, leaving 15 bases between. CDR1 and CDR2 (germline): SQVTM, ANQGSEA. The CDR3 is 12 amino acids.

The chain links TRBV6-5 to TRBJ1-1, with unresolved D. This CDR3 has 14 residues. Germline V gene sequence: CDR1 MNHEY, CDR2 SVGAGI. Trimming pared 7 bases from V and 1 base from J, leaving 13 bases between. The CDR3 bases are TGTGCCAGCACCCAAACCGGGTCGAACACTGAAGCTTTCTTT. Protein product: CASTQTGSNTEAFF.

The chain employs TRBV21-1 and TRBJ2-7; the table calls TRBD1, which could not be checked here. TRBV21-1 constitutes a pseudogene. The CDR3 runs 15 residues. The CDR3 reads CASSKGGQGGIQQYF. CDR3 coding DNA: TGTGCCAGCAGCAAAGGGGGGCAGGGCGGTATCCAGCAGTACTTC.

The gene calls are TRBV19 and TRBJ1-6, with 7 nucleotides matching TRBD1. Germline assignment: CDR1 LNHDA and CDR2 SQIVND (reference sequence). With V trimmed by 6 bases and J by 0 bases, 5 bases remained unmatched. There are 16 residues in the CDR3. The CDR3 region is CASRTGATSYNSPLHF. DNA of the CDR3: TGTGCCAGTAGAACAGGGGCTACCTCCTATAATTCACCCCTCCACTTT.

The CDR3 DNA follows: TGTGCCAGCAGCTTAGACAGGGGTGAAGCTTTCTTT. Translation gives CASSLDRGEAFF. This chain uses TRBV7-9 with TRBJ1-1; TRBD1 matches at 7 bases. J was trimmed by 7 bases and V by 1 base; bases with no gene match: 0. Germline CDR1 reads SEHNR; CDR2 reads FQNEAQ (reference sequence). The CDR3 consists of 12 residues.